A selection of T cell receptor beta chains follows, all from one sample in a study of shared clonotypes between healthy human individuals. The method was immunoSEQ multiplex PCR; TCRdb's version includes in-frame clones alone and lacks a portion of them. The sample contains roughly 2,000,000 clones, around 95% of which appear only once. The sample comprised naive CD8+ T cells from PBMCs. These receptors were obtained from a man younger than 30 in good health. Some clones in this sample may be carry-over from other donors' samples. CDR3s include the opening cysteine and the closing phenylalanine or tryptophan. The D gene is left open where the match is weak. Where a row states a size, it is once, few, many or the class of an expanded clone; other rows omit it.

cdr3_nt cdr3_aa v_call d_call clone_size j_call
TGTGCCAGCAGTCGCCCCATAGGGAGGGACCACGAGCAGTACTTC CASSRPIGRDHEQYF TRBV28 TRBD2 - TRBJ2-7
TGTGCCAGCAGCTTAGACCCGCGGGGACTCGGGATCAGCGGTGAGCAGTTCTTC CASSLDPRGLGISGEQFF TRBV7-3 - - TRBJ2-1
TGTGCCAGCAGCTTGCGCTCAGGGGGGGTAGAGACCCAGTACTTC CASSLRSGGVETQYF TRBV5-4 - - TRBJ2-5
TGTGCCAGTAGTAAATGGGGAACAGGGGCTGAAGCTTTCTTT CASSKWGTGAEAFF TRBV19 TRBD1 - TRBJ1-1
TGCAGCGTTTCCGGGACAGGGGGGGATGAAGCTTTCTTT CSVSGTGGDEAFF TRBV29-1 TRBD1 - TRBJ1-1
TGTGCCAGCAGTTTATTTACTTGGCTCGGGGAGCTGTTTTTT CASSLFTWLGELFF TRBV28 - - TRBJ2-2
TGTGCCAGTTCAACCAGGGCGACAAACTATGGCTACACCTTC CASSTRATNYGYTF TRBV27 - - TRBJ1-2
TGCGCCAGCAGCCAAATTAGGAACCAGCCCCAGCATTTT CASSQIRNQPQHF TRBV4-1 - - TRBJ1-5
TGTGCCAGCAGCACCGGGACAGGGGTCTATGGCTACACCTTC CASSTGTGVYGYTF TRBV28 TRBD1 - TRBJ1-2
TGTGCCAGCAGCCCTCAGACTAGGCGAGAGACCCAGTACTTC CASSPQTRRETQYF TRBV7-9 - - TRBJ2-5
TGTGCCAGCAGCGTAGGGGACTCCCCCTACAATGAGCAGTTCTTC CASSVGDSPYNEQFF TRBV9 - few TRBJ2-1
TGTGCCAGCAGCTTAGTAGGACAGGGACTTCGCTCTGAGCAGTTCTTC CASSLVGQGLRSEQFF TRBV7-8 TRBD1 - TRBJ2-1
TGCGCCAGCAGCCAAGATCCCGGGACTAGCGCCTCGGTGCAGTTCTTC CASSQDPGTSASVQFF TRBV4-3 TRBD2 - TRBJ2-1
TGTGCCAGCAGCTTAGCGCCGCTCTCCTACGAGCAGTACTTC CASSLAPLSYEQYF TRBV7-8 - - TRBJ2-7
TGTGCCAGCTCACCACCGATGGGATCAGAGCAGTACTTC CASSPPMGSEQYF TRBV18 - few TRBJ2-7
TGTGCCAGCAGCTCGCTGCCAGGGAGGTACGACACTGAAGCTTTCTTT CASSSLPGRYDTEAFF TRBV7-9 - - TRBJ1-1
TGTGCCAGCGGGGGCGCGTGGAGCGAGCAGTACTTC CASGGAWSEQYF TRBV27 - once TRBJ2-7
TGTGCCAGCAGTTTCGAGACAGGGTTTGAAGCTTTCTTT CASSFETGFEAFF TRBV28 TRBD1 once TRBJ1-1
TGTGCCAGCAGTTTCTACAGGGAGGACAATGAGCAGTTCTTC CASSFYREDNEQFF TRBV28 - - TRBJ2-1
TGTGCCAGCTTTCGCCCTGGCGTAAACTATGGCTACACCTTC CASFRPGVNYGYTF TRBV9 - - TRBJ1-2
TGCGCCAGCAGCCCCGACAGAAATTACGAGCAGTACTTC CASSPDRNYEQYF TRBV4-3 - - TRBJ2-7
TGTGCCAGCAGTGTAATTGGCACTGAAGCTTTCTTT CASSVIGTEAFF TRBV2 - - TRBJ1-1
TGTGCCAGCAGCGACCCGGGGACCCAGTACTTC CASSDPGTQYF TRBV7-9 - - TRBJ2-5
TGTGCCAGCAGCGCACCTACAGAAGTCACTGAAGCTTTCTTT CASSAPTEVTEAFF TRBV7-9 - - TRBJ1-1
TGTGCCAGCAGCTCAAGGGACAACTACAATGAGCAGTTCTTC CASSSRDNYNEQFF TRBV5-6 - - TRBJ2-1
TGTGCCAGCAGCTCGGTCACGGGGGCCTCCTACGAGCAGTACTTC CASSSVTGASYEQYF TRBV28 - - TRBJ2-7
TGTGCCAGTAGTAAGGAGAAGGTCTATGGCTACACCTTC CASSKEKVYGYTF TRBV19 - - TRBJ1-2
TGTGCCAGTAGTATGTTATTACCGAAACCTGAAGCTTTCTTT CASSMLLPKPEAFF TRBV19 - - TRBJ1-1
TGTGCCAGCAGCGTAGGGCTTCAGGAGACCCAGTACTTC CASSVGLQETQYF TRBV9 - - TRBJ2-5
TGTGCCAGCAGTGATTCGGGACAGTCCAATTTCCTCTATGGCTACACCTTC CASSDSGQSNFLYGYTF TRBV2 TRBD1 - TRBJ1-2
TGTGCCAGCAGCGGGGGGGCTGACACGCAGTATTTT CASSGGADTQYF TRBV9 - - TRBJ2-3
TGTGCCAGCAGCCCACGGGCGCTGATGCCCCAGTACTTC CASSPRALMPQYF TRBV11-2 - - TRBJ2-5